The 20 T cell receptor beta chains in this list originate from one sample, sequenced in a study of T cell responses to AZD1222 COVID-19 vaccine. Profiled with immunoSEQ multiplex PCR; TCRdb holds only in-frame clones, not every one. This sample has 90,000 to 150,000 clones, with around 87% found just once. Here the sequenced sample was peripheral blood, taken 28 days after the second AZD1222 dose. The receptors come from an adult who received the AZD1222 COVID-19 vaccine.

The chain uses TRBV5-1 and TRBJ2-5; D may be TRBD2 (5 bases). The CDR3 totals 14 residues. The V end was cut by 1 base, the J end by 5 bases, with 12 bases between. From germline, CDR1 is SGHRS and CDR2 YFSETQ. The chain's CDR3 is CASSLNSGGETQYF. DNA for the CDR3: TGCGCCAGCAGCTTGAACAGCGGTGGGGAGACCCAGTACTTC.

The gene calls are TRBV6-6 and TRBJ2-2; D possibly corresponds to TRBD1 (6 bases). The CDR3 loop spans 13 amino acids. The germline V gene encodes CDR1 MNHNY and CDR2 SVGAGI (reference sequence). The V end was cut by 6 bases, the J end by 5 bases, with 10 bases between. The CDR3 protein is CASSIQGTGELFF. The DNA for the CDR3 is TGTGCCAGCAGCATCCAGGGGACCGGGGAGCTGTTTTTT.

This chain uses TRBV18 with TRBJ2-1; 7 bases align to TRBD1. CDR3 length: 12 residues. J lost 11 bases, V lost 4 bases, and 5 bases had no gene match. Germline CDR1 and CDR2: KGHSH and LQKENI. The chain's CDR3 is CASSRQGWQQFF. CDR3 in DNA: TGTGCCAGCTCACGACAGGGATGGCAGCAGTTCTTC.

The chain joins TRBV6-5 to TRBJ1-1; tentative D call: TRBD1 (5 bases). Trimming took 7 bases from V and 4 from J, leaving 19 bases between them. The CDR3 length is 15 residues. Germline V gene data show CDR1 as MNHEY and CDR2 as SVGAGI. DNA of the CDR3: TGTGCCAGCACGCCGGGGGGAAGTGTTGGCACTGAAGCTTTCTTT. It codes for CASTPGGSVGTEAFF.

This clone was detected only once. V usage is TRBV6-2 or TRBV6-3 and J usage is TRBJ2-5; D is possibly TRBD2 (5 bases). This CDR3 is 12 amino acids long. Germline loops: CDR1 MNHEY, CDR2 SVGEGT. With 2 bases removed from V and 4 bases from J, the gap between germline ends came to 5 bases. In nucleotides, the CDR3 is TGTGCCAGCAGTTACGAGGGAGAGACCCAGTACTTC. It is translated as CASSYEGETQYF.

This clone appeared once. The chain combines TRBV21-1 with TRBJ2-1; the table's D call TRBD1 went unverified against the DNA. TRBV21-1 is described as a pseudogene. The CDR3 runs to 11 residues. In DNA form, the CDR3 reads TGTGCCTGTCGGACAGGGGCTGAGCAGTTCTTC. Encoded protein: CACRTGAEQFF.

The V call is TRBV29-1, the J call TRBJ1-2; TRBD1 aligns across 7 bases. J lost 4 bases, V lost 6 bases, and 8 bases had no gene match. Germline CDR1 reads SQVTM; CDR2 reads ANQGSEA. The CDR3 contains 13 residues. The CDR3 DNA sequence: TGCAGCGTCCTCATTCGGGACAGCTATGGCTACACCTTC. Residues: CSVLIRDSYGYTF.

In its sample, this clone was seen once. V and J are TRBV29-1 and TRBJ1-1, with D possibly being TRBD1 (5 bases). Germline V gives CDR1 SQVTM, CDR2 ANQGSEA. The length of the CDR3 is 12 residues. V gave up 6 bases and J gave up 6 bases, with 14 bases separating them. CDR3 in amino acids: CSVGTGIPEAFF. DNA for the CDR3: TGCAGCGTAGGGACCGGGATCCCTGAAGCTTTCTTT.

The CDR3, as DNA: TGTGCCACCTTATCTCTCTTGCGTTCAAGCTACGAGCAGTACTTC. It yields the protein CATLSLLRSSYEQYF. V usage is TRBV28 and J usage is TRBJ2-7; D remains ambiguous. This CDR3 is built from 15 residues. Trimming shortened V by 10 bases and J by 3 bases, and 22 bases separated the two germline ends. CDR1 and CDR2 from the germline V gene are MDHEN and SYDVKM. Complete variable domain (other parts from reference TRBV28 and TRBJ2-7): DVKVTQSSRYLVKRTGEKVFLECVQDMDHENMFWYRQDPGLGLRLIYFSYDVKMKEKGDIPEGYSVSREKKERFSLILESASTNQTSMYLCATLSLLRSSYEQYFGPGTRLTVT.

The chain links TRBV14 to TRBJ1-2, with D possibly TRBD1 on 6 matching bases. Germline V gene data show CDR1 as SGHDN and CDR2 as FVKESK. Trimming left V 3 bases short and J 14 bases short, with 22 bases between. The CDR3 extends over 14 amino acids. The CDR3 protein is CASSQELRGAQETF. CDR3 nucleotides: TGTGCCAGCAGCCAGGAGCTCAGGGGTGCCCAAGAAACCTTC. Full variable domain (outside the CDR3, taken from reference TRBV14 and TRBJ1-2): EAGVTQFPSHSVIEKGQTVTLRCDPISGHDNLYWYRRVMGKEIKFLLHFVKESKQDESGMPNNRFLAERTGGTYSTLKVQPAELEDSGVYFCASSQELRGAQETFGSGTRLTVV.

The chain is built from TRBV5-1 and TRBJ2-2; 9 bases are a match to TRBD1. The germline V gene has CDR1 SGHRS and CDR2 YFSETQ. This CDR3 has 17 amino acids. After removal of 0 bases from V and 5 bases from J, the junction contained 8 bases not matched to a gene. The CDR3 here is CASSLELGQGRTGELFF. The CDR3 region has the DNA TGCGCCAGCAGCTTGGAATTGGGACAGGGAAGAACCGGGGAGCTGTTTTTT. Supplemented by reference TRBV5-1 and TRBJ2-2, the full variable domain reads KAGVTQTPRYLIKTRGQQVTLSCSPISGHRSVSWYQQTPGQGLQFLFEYFSETQRNKGNFPGRFSGRQFSNSRSEMNVSTLELGDSALYLCASSLELGQGRTGELFFGEGSRLTVL.

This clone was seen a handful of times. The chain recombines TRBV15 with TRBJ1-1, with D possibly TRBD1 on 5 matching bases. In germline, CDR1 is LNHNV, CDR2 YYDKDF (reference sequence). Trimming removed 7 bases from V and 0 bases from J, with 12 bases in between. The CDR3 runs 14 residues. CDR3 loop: CATTRDGLNTEAFF. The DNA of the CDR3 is TGTGCCACCACTCGGGACGGACTGAACACTGAAGCTTTCTTT. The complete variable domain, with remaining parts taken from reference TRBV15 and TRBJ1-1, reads DAMVIQNPRYQVTQFGKPVTLSCSQTLNHNVMYWYQQKSSQAPKLLFHYYDKDFNNEADTPDNFQSRRPNTSFCFLDIRSPGLGDTAMYLCATTRDGLNTEAFFGQGTRLTVV.

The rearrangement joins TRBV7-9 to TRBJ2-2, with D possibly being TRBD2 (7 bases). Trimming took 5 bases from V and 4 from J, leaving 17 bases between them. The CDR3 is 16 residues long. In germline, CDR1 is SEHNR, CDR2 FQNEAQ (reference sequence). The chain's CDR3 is CASSPLGGLGTGELFF. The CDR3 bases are TGTGCCAGCAGCCCCCTGGGGGGGCTGGGCACCGGGGAGCTGTTTTTT.

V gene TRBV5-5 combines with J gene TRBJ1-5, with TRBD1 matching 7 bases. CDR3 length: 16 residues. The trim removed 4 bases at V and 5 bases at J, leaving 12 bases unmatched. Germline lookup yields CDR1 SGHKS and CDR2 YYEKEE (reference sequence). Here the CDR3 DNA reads TGTGCCAGCAGCCCCCGCCCCGACAGGGTAGATCAGCCCCAGCATTTT. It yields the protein CASSPRPDRVDQPQHF.

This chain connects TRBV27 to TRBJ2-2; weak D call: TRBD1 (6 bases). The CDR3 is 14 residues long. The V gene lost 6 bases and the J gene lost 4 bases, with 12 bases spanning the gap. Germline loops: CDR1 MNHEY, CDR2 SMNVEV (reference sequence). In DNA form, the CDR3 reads TGTGCCAGCAGGCAGGGGCGAGGCACCGGGGAGCTGTTTTTT. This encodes CASRQGRGTGELFF.

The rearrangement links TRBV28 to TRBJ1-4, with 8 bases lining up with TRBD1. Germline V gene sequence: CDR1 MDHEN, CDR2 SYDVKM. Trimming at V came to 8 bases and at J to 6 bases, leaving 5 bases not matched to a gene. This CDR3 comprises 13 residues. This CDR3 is CASSGTGDEKLFF. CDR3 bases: TGTGCCAGCTCCGGGACAGGAGATGAAAAACTGTTTTTT.

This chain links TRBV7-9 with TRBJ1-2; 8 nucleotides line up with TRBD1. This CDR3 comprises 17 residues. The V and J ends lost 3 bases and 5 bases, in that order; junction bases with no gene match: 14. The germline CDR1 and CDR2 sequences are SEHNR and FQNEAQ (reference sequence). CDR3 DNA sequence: TGTGCCAGCAGCTTGCGACAGGGGCAAGTCGCGAGTTATGGCTACACCTTC. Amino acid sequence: CASSLRQGQVASYGYTF.

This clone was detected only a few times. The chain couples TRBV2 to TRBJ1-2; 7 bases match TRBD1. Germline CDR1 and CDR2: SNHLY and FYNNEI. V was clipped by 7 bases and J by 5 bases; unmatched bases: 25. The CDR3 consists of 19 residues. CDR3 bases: TGTGCCAGCATGAGGGGGGCATGGGACAGCTACCAGGGGATATATGGCTACACCTTC. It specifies CASMRGAWDSYQGIYGYTF.

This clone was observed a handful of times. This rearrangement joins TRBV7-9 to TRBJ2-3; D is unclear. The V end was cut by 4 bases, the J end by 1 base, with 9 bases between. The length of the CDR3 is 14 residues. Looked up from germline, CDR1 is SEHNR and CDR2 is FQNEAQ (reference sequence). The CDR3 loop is CASSSRWGTDTQYF. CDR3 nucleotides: TGTGCCAGCAGCTCCCGATGGGGCACAGATACGCAGTATTTT.

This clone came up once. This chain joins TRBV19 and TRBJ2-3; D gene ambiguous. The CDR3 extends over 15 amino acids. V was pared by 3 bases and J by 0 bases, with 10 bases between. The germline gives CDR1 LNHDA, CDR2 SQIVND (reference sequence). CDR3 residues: CASSIGQVSTDTQYF. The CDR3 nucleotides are TGTGCCAGTAGTATTGGGCAGGTGAGCACAGATACGCAGTATTTT.